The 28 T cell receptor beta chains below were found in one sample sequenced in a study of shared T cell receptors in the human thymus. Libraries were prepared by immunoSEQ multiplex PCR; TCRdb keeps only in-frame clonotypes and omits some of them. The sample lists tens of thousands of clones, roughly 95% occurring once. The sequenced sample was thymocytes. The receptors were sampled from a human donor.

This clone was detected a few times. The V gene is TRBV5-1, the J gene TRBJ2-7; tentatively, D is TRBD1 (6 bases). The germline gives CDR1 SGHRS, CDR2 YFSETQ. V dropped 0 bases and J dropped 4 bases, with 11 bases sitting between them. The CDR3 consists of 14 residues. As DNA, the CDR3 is TGCGCCAGCAGCTTGGAAGGGACACCATACGAGCAGTACTTC. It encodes CASSLEGTPYEQYF.

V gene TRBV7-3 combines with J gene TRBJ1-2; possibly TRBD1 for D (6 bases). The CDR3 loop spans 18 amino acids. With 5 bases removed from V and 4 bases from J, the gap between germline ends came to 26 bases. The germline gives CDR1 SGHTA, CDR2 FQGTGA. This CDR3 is CASSRGGLEGDPSYGYTF. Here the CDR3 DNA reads TGTGCCAGCAGCCGCGGGGGACTCGAGGGGGACCCCTCCTATGGCTACACCTTC.

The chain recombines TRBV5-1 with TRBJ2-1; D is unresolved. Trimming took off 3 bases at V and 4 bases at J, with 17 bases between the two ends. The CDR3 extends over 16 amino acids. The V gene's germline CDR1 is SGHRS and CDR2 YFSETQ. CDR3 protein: CASSSGDLDTYNEQFF. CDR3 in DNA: TGCGCCAGCAGCTCCGGTGATCTTGATACTTACAATGAGCAGTTCTTC. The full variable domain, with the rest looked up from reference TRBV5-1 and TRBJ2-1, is KAGVTQTPRYLIKTRGQQVTLSCSPISGHRSVSWYQQTPGQGLQFLFEYFSETQRNKGNFPGRFSGRQFSNSRSEMNVSTLELGDSALYLCASSSGDLDTYNEQFFGPGTRLTVL.

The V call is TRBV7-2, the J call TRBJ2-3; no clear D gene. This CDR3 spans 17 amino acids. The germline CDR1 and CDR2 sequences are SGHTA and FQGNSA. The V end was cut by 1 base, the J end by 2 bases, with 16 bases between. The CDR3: CASSLEEARRVTDTQYF. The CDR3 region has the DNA TGTGCCAGCAGCTTAGAAGAGGCGCGACGGGTCACAGATACGCAGTATTTT.

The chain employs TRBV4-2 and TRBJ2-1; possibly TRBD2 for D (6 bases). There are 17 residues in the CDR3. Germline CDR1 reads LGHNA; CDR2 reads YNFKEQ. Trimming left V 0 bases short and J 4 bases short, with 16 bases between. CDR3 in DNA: TGTGCCAGCAGCCAAGATCGTCTAGCGCCCTTATACAATGAGCAGTTCTTC. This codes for CASSQDRLAPLYNEQFF.

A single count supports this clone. CDR3 nucleotide sequence: TGTGCCAGCAGCCGACCATTCGTGGGATACAATGAGCAGTTCTTC. It yields the protein CASSRPFVGYNEQFF. V and J are TRBV7-2 and TRBJ2-1; unclear D gene. CDR1 is SGHTA, CDR2 FQGNSA, per germline. The V and J ends lost 5 bases and 4 bases respectively, with 15 bases between them. CDR3 length: 15 residues.

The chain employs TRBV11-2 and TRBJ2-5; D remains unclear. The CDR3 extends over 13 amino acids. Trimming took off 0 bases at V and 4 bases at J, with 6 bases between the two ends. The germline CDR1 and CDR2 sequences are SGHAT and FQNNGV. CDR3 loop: CASSLEGLETQYF. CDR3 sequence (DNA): TGTGCCAGCAGCTTAGAAGGGTTAGAGACCCAGTACTTC.

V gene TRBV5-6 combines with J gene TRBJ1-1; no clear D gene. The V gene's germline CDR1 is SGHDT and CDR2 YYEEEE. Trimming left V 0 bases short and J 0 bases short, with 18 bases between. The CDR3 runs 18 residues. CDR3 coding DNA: TGTGCCAGCAGCTTGGAGACCGGGTCACAGAGTTTGAACACTGAAGCTTTCTTT. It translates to CASSLETGSQSLNTEAFF.

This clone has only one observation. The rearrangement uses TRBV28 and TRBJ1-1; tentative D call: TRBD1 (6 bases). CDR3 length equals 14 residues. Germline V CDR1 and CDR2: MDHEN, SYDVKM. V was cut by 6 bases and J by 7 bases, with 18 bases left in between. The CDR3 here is CASSRPRQVCEAFF. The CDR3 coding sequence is TGTGCCAGCAGCCGCCCCCGACAGGTTTGTGAAGCTTTCTTT. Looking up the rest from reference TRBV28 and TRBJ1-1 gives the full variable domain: DVKVTQSSRYLVKRTGEKVFLECVQDMDHENMFWYRQDPGLGLRLIYFSYDVKMKEKGDIPEGYSVSREKKERFSLILESASTNQTSMYLCASSRPRQVCEAFFGQGTRLTVV.

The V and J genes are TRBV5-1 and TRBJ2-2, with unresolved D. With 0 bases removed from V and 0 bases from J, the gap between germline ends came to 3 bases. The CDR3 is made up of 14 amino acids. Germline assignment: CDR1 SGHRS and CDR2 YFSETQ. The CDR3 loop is CASSLVPNTGELFF. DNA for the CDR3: TGCGCCAGCAGCTTGGTACCGAACACCGGGGAGCTGTTTTTT.

CDR3 in DNA: TGTGCCAGCAGCTTTCTGGGGGCAGACACTGAAGCTTTCTTT. Its protein product is CASSFLGADTEAFF. This rearrangement joins TRBV7-2 to TRBJ1-1; D is perhaps TRBD1 (6 bases). This CDR3 is 14 amino acids long. Germline values: CDR1 SGHTA, CDR2 FQGNSA. V lost 3 bases and J lost 3, with 11 bases in between. Together with reference TRBV7-2 and TRBJ1-1, the CDR3 gives the full variable domain: GAGVSQSPSNKVTEKGKDVELRCDPISGHTALYWYRQSLGQGLEFLIYFQGNSAPDKSGLPSDRFSAERTGGSVSTLTIQRTQQEDSAVYLCASSFLGADTEAFFGQGTRLTVV.

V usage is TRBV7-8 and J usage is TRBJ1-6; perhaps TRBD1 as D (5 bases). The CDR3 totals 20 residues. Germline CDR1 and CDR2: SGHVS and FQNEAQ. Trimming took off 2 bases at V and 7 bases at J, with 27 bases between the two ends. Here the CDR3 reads CASSLILSRPEDEGNSPLHF. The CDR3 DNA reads TGTGCCAGCAGCTTAATTTTAAGTAGGCCCGAGGACGAGGGGAATTCACCCCTCCACTTT.

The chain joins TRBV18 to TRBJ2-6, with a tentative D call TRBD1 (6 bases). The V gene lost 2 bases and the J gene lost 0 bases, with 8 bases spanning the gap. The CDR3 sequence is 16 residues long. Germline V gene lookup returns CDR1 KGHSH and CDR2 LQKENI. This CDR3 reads CASSPTGSSGANVLTF. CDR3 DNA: TGTGCCAGCTCACCAACAGGGAGCTCTGGGGCCAACGTCCTGACTTTC. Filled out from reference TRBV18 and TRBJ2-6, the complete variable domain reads NAGVMQNPRHLVRRRGQEARLRCSPMKGHSHVYWYRQLPEEGLKFMVYLQKENIIDESGMPKERFSAEFPKEGPSILRIQQVVRGDSAAYFCASSPTGSSGANVLTFGAGSRLTVL.

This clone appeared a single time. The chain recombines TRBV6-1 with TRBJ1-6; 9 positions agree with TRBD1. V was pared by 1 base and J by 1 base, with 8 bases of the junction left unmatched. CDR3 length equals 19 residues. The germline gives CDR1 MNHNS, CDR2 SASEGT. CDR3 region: CASSEDADRGFSYNSPLHF. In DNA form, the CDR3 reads TGTGCCAGCAGTGAAGACGCGGACAGGGGCTTTTCCTATAATTCACCCCTCCACTTT.

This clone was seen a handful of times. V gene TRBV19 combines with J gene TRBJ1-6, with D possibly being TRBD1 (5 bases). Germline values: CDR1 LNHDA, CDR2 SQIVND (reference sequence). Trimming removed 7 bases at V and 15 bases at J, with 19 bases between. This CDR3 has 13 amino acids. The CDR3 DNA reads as TGTGCCAGTATAGCCAGGGAAGGCATGCTCCTCCACTTT. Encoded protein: CASIAREGMLLHF.

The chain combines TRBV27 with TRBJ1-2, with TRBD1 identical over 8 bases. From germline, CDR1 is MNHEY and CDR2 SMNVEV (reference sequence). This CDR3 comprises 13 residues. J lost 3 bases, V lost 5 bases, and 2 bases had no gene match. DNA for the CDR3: TGTGCCAGCAGTCCGGACAGGGACTATGGCTACACCTTC. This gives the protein CASSPDRDYGYTF.

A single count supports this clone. The CDR3 DNA is TGTGCCAGCAGTCCAAAACGGATGGGCGGGGAGCTGTTTTTT. This codes for CASSPKRMGGELFF. The gene calls are TRBV27 and TRBJ2-2; D not certain. CDR3 length equals 14 residues. Germline CDR1 and CDR2: MNHEY and SMNVEV (reference sequence). Deletions cut 5 bases from V and 7 bases from J, with 14 bases between.

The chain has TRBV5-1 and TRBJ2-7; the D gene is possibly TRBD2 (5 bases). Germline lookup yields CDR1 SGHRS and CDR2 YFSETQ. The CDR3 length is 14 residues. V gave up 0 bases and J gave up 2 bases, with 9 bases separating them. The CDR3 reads CASSLEAEAYEQYF. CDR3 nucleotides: TGCGCCAGCAGCTTGGAAGCGGAAGCCTACGAGCAGTACTTC.

The CDR3 DNA sequence: TGCGCCAGCAGCAAGCATCCGGGACAGGCCCCTGAAGCTTTCTTT. Its translation is CASSKHPGQAPEAFF. The chain uses TRBV10-1 and TRBJ1-1, with TRBD1 matching over 8 bases. CDR3 size: 15 residues. Germline V gene sequence: CDR1 WNHNN, CDR2 SYGVQD (reference sequence). The V and J ends lost 6 bases and 6 bases, in that order; junction bases with no gene match: 12.

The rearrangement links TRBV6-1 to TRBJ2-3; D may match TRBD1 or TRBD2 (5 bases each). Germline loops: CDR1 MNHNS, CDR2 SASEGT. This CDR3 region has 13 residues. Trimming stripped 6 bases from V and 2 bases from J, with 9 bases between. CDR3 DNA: TGTGCCAGCAGACCGGGGCCCACAGATACGCAGTATTTT. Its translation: CASRPGPTDTQYF.

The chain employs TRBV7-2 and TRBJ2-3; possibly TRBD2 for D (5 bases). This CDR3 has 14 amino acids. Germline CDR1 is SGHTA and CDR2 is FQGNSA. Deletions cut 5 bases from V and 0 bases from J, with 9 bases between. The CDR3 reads CASSATGSTDTQYF. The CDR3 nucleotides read TGTGCCAGCAGCGCAACGGGGAGCACAGATACGCAGTATTTT.

CDR3 in DNA: TGTGCCAGCAGCGTCTACTCGGGACAGGGGTCCACCGGGGAGCTGTTTTTT. It translates to CASSVYSGQGSTGELFF. The chain has TRBV9 and TRBJ2-2; TRBD1 agrees at 10 bases. The CDR3 extends over 17 amino acids. V trimming: 2 bases; J trimming: 4 bases; junction bases outside the gene matches: 8. Germline V CDR1 and CDR2: SGDLS, YYNGEE.

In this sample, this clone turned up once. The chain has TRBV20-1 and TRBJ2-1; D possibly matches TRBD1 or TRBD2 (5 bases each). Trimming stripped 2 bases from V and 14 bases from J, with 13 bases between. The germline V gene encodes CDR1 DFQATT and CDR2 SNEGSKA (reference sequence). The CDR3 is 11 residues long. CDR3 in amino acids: CSARYRGAEFF. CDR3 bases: TGCAGTGCTAGATATCGGGGCGCGGAGTTCTTC.

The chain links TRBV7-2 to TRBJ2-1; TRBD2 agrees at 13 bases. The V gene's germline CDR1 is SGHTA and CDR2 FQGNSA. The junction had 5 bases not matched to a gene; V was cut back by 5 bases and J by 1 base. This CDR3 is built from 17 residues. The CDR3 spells CASSPGTSGTSYNEQFF. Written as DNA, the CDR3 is TGTGCCAGCAGCCCCGGGACTAGCGGGACTTCCTACAATGAGCAGTTCTTC.

The CDR3 DNA sequence: TGCGCCAGCAGCCAAGAAGGGGCCCCCACGGGGGCGGACTACAATGAGCAGTTCTTC. Its protein product is CASSQEGAPTGADYNEQFF. The genes are TRBV4-3 and TRBJ2-1; possibly TRBD1 or TRBD2 for D (6 bases each). Germline V gene lookup returns CDR1 LGHNA and CDR2 YSLEER. Trimming cost V 0 bases and J 3 bases, with 21 bases left between them. CDR3 length: 19 residues.

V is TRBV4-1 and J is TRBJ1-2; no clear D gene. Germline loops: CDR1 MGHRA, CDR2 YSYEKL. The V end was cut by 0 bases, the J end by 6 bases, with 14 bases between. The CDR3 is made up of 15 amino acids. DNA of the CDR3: TGCGCCAGCAGCCAAGATCCGAGGGTATTGGATGGCTACACCTTC. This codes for CASSQDPRVLDGYTF.

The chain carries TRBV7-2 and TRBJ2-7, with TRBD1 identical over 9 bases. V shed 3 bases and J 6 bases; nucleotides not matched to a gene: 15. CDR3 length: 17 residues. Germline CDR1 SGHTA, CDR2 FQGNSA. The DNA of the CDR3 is TGTGCCAGCAGCTTCGCTGCGGCCGGGACAGGGCAGTTCGAGCAGTACTTC. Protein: CASSFAAAGTGQFEQYF.

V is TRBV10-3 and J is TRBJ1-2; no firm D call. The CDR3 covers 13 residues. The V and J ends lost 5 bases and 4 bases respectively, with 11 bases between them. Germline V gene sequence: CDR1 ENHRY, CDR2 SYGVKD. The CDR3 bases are TGTGCCATCAGTAGCTGGAGCCCCTATGGCTACACCTTC. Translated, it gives CAISSWSPYGYTF.